A single sample is the source of the 16 T cell receptor beta chains below, sequenced in a study of T-cell reconstitution after alpha-beta-depleted transplantation in children. Researchers prepared the TCRbeta library using unique molecular identifiers, the study reports. TCRdb reprocessed the PCR reads via MiXCR and lists one record per CDR3 protein. The data show about 980,000 distinct CDR3 sequences, roughly 31% seen once. Here the sequenced sample was PBMCs, mostly from graft donor cells, taken 360 days after TCRalphabeta/CD19-depleted stem cell transplant. These receptors came from a boy younger than two who had a stem cell transplant for SCID, so the T cells may come from the graft donor.

This clonotype was observed a handful of times. V and J are TRBV7-2 and TRBJ2-5; no reliable D call. CDR3 length: 14 amino acids. The V gene's germline CDR1 is SGHTA and CDR2 FQGNSA. V was shortened by 4 bases and J by 2 bases, with 11 bases between the two germline ends. CDR3 sequence (DNA): TGTGCCAGCAGCTCGGATCGGCAACAAGAGACCCAGTACTTC. It codes for CASSSDRQQETQYF.

The chain recombines TRBV7-2 with TRBJ1-4; 9 positions agree with TRBD1. The CDR3 spans 17 residues. With 0 bases clipped from V and 7 bases from J, the junction kept 9 bases outside the gene matches. Per the germline V gene, CDR1 is SGHTA and CDR2 is FQGNSA. The CDR3 loop reads CASSLAGPGTGFEKLFF. As DNA, the CDR3 is TGTGCCAGCAGCTTAGCGGGGCCCGGGACAGGGTTTGAAAAACTGTTTTTT. The complete variable domain, with remaining parts taken from reference TRBV7-2 and TRBJ1-4, reads GAGVSQSPSNKVTEKGKDVELRCDPISGHTALYWYRQSLGQGLEFLIYFQGNSAPDKSGLPSDRFSAERTGGSVSTLTIQRTQQEDSAVYLCASSLAGPGTGFEKLFFGSGTQLSVL.

The CDR3 sequence is CASSGLAGASQETQYF. In DNA, the CDR3 is TGCGCCAGCAGCGGATTAGCGGGGGCTTCCCAAGAGACCCAGTACTTC. This sequence joins TRBV5-1 and TRBJ2-5; TRBD2 aligns across 9 bases. This CDR3 contains 16 residues. Trimming at V came to 4 bases and at J to 1 base, leaving 8 bases not matched to a gene. The germline gives CDR1 SGHRS, CDR2 YFSETQ.

The chain uses TRBV7-6 and TRBJ1-2; 9 bases match TRBD1. Germline V gene sequence: CDR1 SGHVS, CDR2 FNYEAQ. This CDR3 is 16 amino acids long. Trimming at V came to 3 bases and at J to 4 bases, leaving 9 bases not matched to a gene. CDR3: CASSLGTGQMSYGYTF. The CDR3 DNA reads as TGTGCCAGCAGCTTGGGGACAGGGCAAATGAGCTATGGCTACACCTTC. The entire variable domain, with the rest obtained from reference TRBV7-6 and TRBJ1-2, is as follows: GAGVSQSPRYKVTKRGQDVALRCDPISGHVSLYWYRQALGQGPEFLTYFNYEAQQDKSGLPNDRFSAERPEGSISTLTIQRTEQRDSAMYRCASSLGTGQMSYGYTFGSGTRLTVV.

The gene calls are TRBV12-3 or TRBV12-4 and TRBJ1-4; unclear D gene. The CDR3 runs 13 residues. Trimming stripped 5 bases from V and 11 bases from J, with 15 bases between. CDR3 loop: CASSAVGSLKLFF. CDR3 nucleotides: TGTGCCAGCAGTGCCGTGGGGTCTTTGAAACTGTTTTTT.

This clonotype was found many times. The chain carries TRBV3-1 and TRBJ1-3, with D hard to call. The CDR3 covers 15 residues. V lost 0 bases to trimming and J lost 0 bases, with 6 bases between them. Germline V CDR1 and CDR2: LGHDT, YNNKEL (reference sequence). The CDR3: CASSQDWGSGNTIYF. CDR3 coding DNA: TGTGCCAGCAGCCAAGATTGGGGCTCTGGAAACACCATATATTTT.

This clonotype was observed a handful of times. This chain joins TRBV28 and TRBJ2-7; TRBD1 aligns across 7 bases. With V trimmed by 5 bases and J by 7 bases, 11 bases remained unmatched. This CDR3 contains 14 residues. Germline values: CDR1 MDHEN, CDR2 SYDVKM. The DNA for the CDR3 is TGTGCCAGCAGTCACCCGGACAGGTCGAGGGAGCAGTACTTC. Protein: CASSHPDRSREQYF.

The chain employs TRBV20-1 and TRBJ2-1, with 8 bases matching TRBD2. Looked up from germline, CDR1 is DFQATT and CDR2 is SNEGSKA (reference sequence). Trimming took 2 bases from V and 8 from J; bases not matched to a gene: 8. This CDR3 has 14 residues. The CDR3 region has the DNA TGCAGTGCTAGAACGGGGGGGCCTTGGGATGAGCAGTTCTTC. As protein: CSARTGGPWDEQFF.

This chain joins TRBV7-9 and TRBJ2-5; D might be TRBD1 or TRBD2, each matching 5 bases. Germline lookup yields CDR1 SEHNR and CDR2 FQNEAQ (reference sequence). CDR3 length equals 15 residues. Trimming cost V 4 bases and J 5 bases, with 17 bases left between them. The chain's CDR3 is CASSSSGPRMETQYF. The CDR3, as DNA: TGTGCCAGCAGCTCCTCGGGACCCAGGATGGAGACCCAGTACTTC.

The J gene is TRBJ1-2, the V gene TRBV6-5; TRBD1 matches at 8 bases. The CDR3 spans 15 residues. The germline V gene has CDR1 MNHEY and CDR2 SVGAGI. Trimming cost V 2 bases and J 4 bases; bases outside gene matches: 6. The CDR3 protein is CASSYPQGVFYGYTF. Here the CDR3 DNA reads TGTGCCAGCAGTTACCCACAGGGGGTATTCTATGGCTACACCTTC.

This chain uses TRBV24-1 with TRBJ2-1, with TRBD1 matching 10 bases. The CDR3 totals 16 residues. Germline V CDR1 and CDR2: KGHDR, SFDVKD. Unmatched junction bases numbered 4, after V lost 2 bases and J lost 4 bases. CDR3 sequence reads: CATSDSRQGAYNEQFF. The CDR3 region has the DNA TGTGCCACCAGTGATTCCCGACAGGGGGCATACAATGAGCAGTTCTTC.

The CDR3 loop is CASSSIQGYPEAFF. In DNA, the CDR3 is TGTGCCAGCTCATCTATACAGGGTTACCCTGAAGCTTTCTTT. This rearrangement joins TRBV18 to TRBJ1-1, with D maybe TRBD1 (6 bases). The CDR3 length is 14 residues. The V gene lost 5 bases and the J gene lost 6 bases, with 16 bases spanning the gap. CDR1 and CDR2 (germline): KGHSH, LQKENI. Looking up the rest from reference TRBV18 and TRBJ1-1 gives the full variable domain: NAGVMQNPRHLVRRRGQEARLRCSPMKGHSHVYWYRQLPEEGLKFMVYLQKENIIDESGMPKERFSAEFPKEGPSILRIQQVVRGDSAAYFCASSSIQGYPEAFFGQGTRLTVV.

In its sample, this clonotype was seen a few times. The chain links TRBV9 to TRBJ1-6; 7 nucleotides line up with TRBD1. Per germline, CDR1 SGDLS and CDR2 YYNGEE. The CDR3 sequence is 15 residues long. With V trimmed by 1 base and J by 6 bases, 4 bases remained unmatched. The CDR3 loop reads CASSVRGQLNSPLHF. In DNA, the CDR3 is TGTGCCAGCAGCGTACGGGGACAGCTTAATTCACCCCTCCACTTT.

The rearrangement links TRBV7-9 to TRBJ2-1, with D perhaps TRBD1 (5 bases). V dropped 5 bases and J dropped 6 bases, with 17 bases sitting between them. This CDR3 is 15 amino acids long. The V gene's germline CDR1 is SEHNR and CDR2 FQNEAQ (reference sequence). CDR3 DNA sequence: TGTGCCAGCAGCCCCCGGCAGGGCAAGACCAATGAGCAGTTCTTC. Translating it yields CASSPRQGKTNEQFF.

CDR3 nucleotides: TGCAGTGCTAGGGGTCTAGCGGGGGGGCCTATCAATGAGCAGTTCTTC. Translation gives CSARGLAGGPINEQFF. The chain recombines TRBV20-1 with TRBJ2-1, with 12 bases matching TRBD2. Germline V gives CDR1 DFQATT, CDR2 SNEGSKA (reference sequence). After removal of 3 bases from V and 6 bases from J, the junction contained 9 bases not matched to a gene. This CDR3 region has 16 residues.

The V call is TRBV5-1, the J call TRBJ1-2; 8 bases line up with TRBD1. Trimming cost V 3 bases and J 5 bases; bases outside gene matches: 9. The length of the CDR3 is 15 residues. Per germline, CDR1 SGHRS and CDR2 YFSETQ. The CDR3 loop is CASSSGSGTGYGYTF. In DNA form, the CDR3 reads TGCGCCAGCAGCTCGGGGAGTGGGACAGGATATGGCTACACCTTC.